The 9 T cell receptor beta chains presented below share a single source sample, sequenced in a study of CD8+ T cells in alopecia areata. Indicated treatment: oral pan-JAK inhibitor, 5-10 mg twice daily. RNA extraction and reverse transcription yielded cDNA as sequencing template. The data were produced by immunoSEQ multiplex PCR, yet TCRdb's version contains in-frame clones alone and is incomplete. The repertoire includes about 140,000 clones, about four fifths of them detected once, and 20% to 30% sits in the top ten. The material was CD8+ T cells sorted from blood, obtained at week 4, from a patient treated with tofacitinib. The receptors derive from a human donor with alopecia areata.

The chain links TRBV6-6 to TRBJ2-1; D perhaps matches TRBD2 (7 bases). The CDR3 sequence is 16 residues long. V shed 7 bases and J shed 3 bases, with 19 bases lying between them. Looked up from germline, CDR1 is MNHNY and CDR2 is SVGAGI (reference sequence). CDR3 DNA sequence: TGTGCCAGCACAGGGTGGGGGGGCCTTCACTACAATGAGCAGTTCTTC. Translated, it gives CASTGWGGLHYNEQFF.

In its sample, this clone was seen a few times. The chain employs TRBV10-3 and TRBJ2-5; 10 positions match TRBD2. The trim removed 4 bases at V and 1 base at J, leaving 0 bases unmatched. Looked up from germline, CDR1 is ENHRY and CDR2 is SYGVKD. The CDR3 loop spans 14 amino acids. CDR3 sequence: CAISGTSGQETQYF. CDR3 coding DNA: TGTGCCATCAGTGGGACTAGCGGCCAAGAGACCCAGTACTTC.

The CDR3 nucleotides are TGCAGCGTCCTTTGGACAGGGGCGACTGCAGAGACCCAGTACTTC. It codes for CSVLWTGATAETQYF. The chain couples TRBV29-1 to TRBJ2-5; 9 positions agree with TRBD1. Germline V lookup: CDR1 SQVTM, CDR2 ANQGSEA. The CDR3 has 15 amino acids. With 6 bases clipped from V and 4 bases from J, the junction kept 12 bases outside the gene matches.

The V call is TRBV29-1, the J call TRBJ2-3; 12 positions match TRBD2. V gave up 6 bases and J gave up 4 bases; unmatched junction bases: 14. The germline gives CDR1 SQVTM, CDR2 ANQGSEA. The CDR3 covers 17 residues. This chain's CDR3 is CSVGPLAGGILSDTQYF. For the CDR3, the DNA is TGCAGCGTGGGCCCTCTAGCGGGGGGGATATTGTCAGATACGCAGTATTTT.

This chain joins TRBV4-3 and TRBJ2-4, with 7 positions matching TRBD2. V gave up 0 bases and J gave up 6 bases; unmatched junction bases: 5. The CDR3 loop spans 15 amino acids. In germline, CDR1 is LGHNA, CDR2 YSLEER. The CDR3 DNA reads as TGCGCCAGCAGCCAAGATAAAGCGGGACTAAACATTCAGTACTTC. This translates into CASSQDKAGLNIQYF.

V usage is TRBV27 and J usage is TRBJ2-5, with 14 bases identical to TRBD2. Germline V gives CDR1 MNHEY, CDR2 SMNVEV (reference sequence). V gave up 1 base and J gave up 5 bases; unmatched junction bases: 3. The CDR3 is 16 residues long. CDR3 protein: CASSLWTSGGFETQYF. Here the CDR3 DNA reads TGTGCCAGCAGTTTATGGACTAGCGGGGGGTTTGAGACCCAGTACTTC.

The gene calls are TRBV27 and TRBJ2-6; D is perhaps TRBD2 (6 bases). The V gene lost 2 bases and the J gene lost 0 bases, with 8 bases spanning the gap. The CDR3 covers 16 residues. Germline V gene data show CDR1 as MNHEY and CDR2 as SMNVEV (reference sequence). CDR3 sequence: CASSLGRISGANVLTF. In DNA, the CDR3 is TGTGCCAGCAGTTTAGGGAGGATCTCTGGGGCCAACGTCCTGACTTTC.

This clone was seen a handful of times. The chain combines TRBV6-1 with TRBJ1-1, with TRBD1 identical over 9 bases. The CDR3 has 14 amino acids. V dropped 3 bases and J dropped 5; count of bases not matched to a gene: 4. CDR1 and CDR2 from the germline V gene are MNHNS and SASEGT. The DNA for the CDR3 is TGTGCCAGCAGTGATACAGGGGGCAGGACTGAAGCTTTCTTT. Amino acid sequence: CASSDTGGRTEAFF.

This chain's CDR3 is CASSPIVGPQNEQFF. CDR3 coding DNA: TGTGCCAGCAGCCCTATCGTGGGGCCTCAGAATGAGCAGTTCTTC. This chain links TRBV13 with TRBJ2-1, with D possibly being TRBD1 (5 bases). CDR3 length: 15 amino acids. Per the germline V gene, CDR1 is PRHDT and CDR2 is FYEKMQ (reference sequence). V was trimmed by 5 bases and J by 7 bases, leaving 18 bases between them. The entire variable domain, with the rest obtained from reference TRBV13 and TRBJ2-1, is as follows: AAGVIQSPRHLIKEKRETATLKCYPIPRHDTVYWYQQGPGQDPQFLISFYEKMQSDKGSIPDRFSAQQFSDYHSELNMSSLELGDSALYFCASSPIVGPQNEQFFGPGTRLTVL.